The next 13 T cell receptor beta chains were all read from a single sample in a study of technical replicates of blood from a handful of donors. Some clones are missing from TCRdb's copy, which holds only in-frame ones; the method was immunoSEQ multiplex PCR. The sample shows 60,000 to 75,000 clones, around nine tenths of them seen only once. The material sequenced was PBMCs. The origin of the receptors is a human donor in good health. Some clones in this sample may be carry-over from other donors' samples.

This chain joins TRBV7-9 and TRBJ2-5; maybe TRBD2 (5 bases). The V end was cut by 6 bases, the J end by 0 bases, with 11 bases between. Germline lookup yields CDR1 SEHNR and CDR2 FQNEAQ (reference sequence). This CDR3 spans 14 amino acids. The CDR3 coding sequence is TGTGCCAGCAGTCCCCAGCGGCACCAAGAGACCCAGTACTTC. The encoded protein is CASSPQRHQETQYF.

The CDR3 sequence: CASSSSGRRNEQFF. DNA of the CDR3: TGTGCCAGCAGTTCGAGCGGGAGGCGCAATGAGCAGTTCTTC. The chain couples TRBV6-5 to TRBJ2-1; 9 nucleotides align to TRBD2. V lost 4 bases to trimming and J lost 6 bases; unmatched junction nucleotides: 4. The CDR3 is 14 residues long. From germline, CDR1 is MNHEY and CDR2 SVGAGI.

The chain has TRBV7-9 and TRBJ2-6, with a weak D call TRBD2 (7 bases). The CDR3 consists of 16 residues. Looked up from germline, CDR1 is SEHNR and CDR2 is FQNEAQ (reference sequence). V gave up 5 bases and J gave up 2 bases, with 13 bases separating them. The CDR3 is CASSLGGGPGANVLTF. The CDR3 bases are TGTGCCAGCAGCCTGGGAGGGGGGCCTGGGGCCAACGTCCTGACTTTC.

The chain combines TRBV18 with TRBJ1-4, with D tentatively TRBD1 (6 bases). The ends were cut back, 6 bases at V and 10 bases at J, with 12 bases in the middle. Per germline, CDR1 KGHSH and CDR2 LQKENI. This CDR3 comprises 12 residues. The CDR3 coding sequence is TGTGCCAGCTCGGGACTACAGGGAAAACTGTTTTTT. Its protein is CASSGLQGKLFF.

This chain links TRBV7-2 with TRBJ2-3; weak D call: TRBD2 (6 bases). Germline V CDR1 and CDR2: SGHTA, FQGNSA. The V and J ends lost 1 base and 0 bases respectively, with 8 bases between them. The CDR3 totals 15 residues. The CDR3 region has the DNA TGTGCCAGCAGCTTAGGCCTAGCGAGCACAGATACGCAGTATTTT. Residues: CASSLGLASTDTQYF.

This sequence joins TRBV2 and TRBJ1-6; possible D gene TRBD1, 5 bases. V lost 9 bases and J lost 2, with 14 bases in between. CDR3 length equals 15 residues. The germline V gene encodes CDR1 SNHLY and CDR2 FYNNEI. CDR3 in DNA: TGTGCCAGTTTCAGGGAGGTCGCCTATAATTCACCCCTCCACTTT. Translated: CASFREVAYNSPLHF.

The chain links TRBV19 to TRBJ2-7; TRBD1 matches 9 bases. The CDR3 loop spans 16 amino acids. The germline gives CDR1 LNHDA, CDR2 SQIVND (reference sequence). V gave up 6 bases and J gave up 4 bases; unmatched junction bases: 13. The CDR3 sequence: CASSSWGQGLEYEQYF. The CDR3 DNA reads TGTGCCAGTAGCAGTTGGGGACAGGGCTTGGAATACGAGCAGTACTTC.

The chain joins TRBV10-3 to TRBJ1-1; the D gene is possibly TRBD1 (6 bases). Trimming took off 0 bases at V and 3 bases at J, with 17 bases between the two ends. The germline V gene has CDR1 ENHRY and CDR2 SYGVKD. This CDR3 has 17 residues. CDR3 DNA sequence: TGTGCCATCAGTGAGTCGGACCCTTTCACAGGGTACACTGAAGCTTTCTTT. This encodes CAISESDPFTGYTEAFF.

CDR3 in DNA: TGTGCCAGCAGTTTAACGGGACAGGCCTGGGAGACCCAGTACTTC. This encodes CASSLTGQAWETQYF. The V gene is TRBV27, the J gene TRBJ2-5, with 8 bases matching TRBD1. This CDR3 has 15 amino acids. The germline V gene has CDR1 MNHEY and CDR2 SMNVEV (reference sequence). V was pared by 2 bases and J by 5 bases, with 7 bases of the junction left unmatched.

The CDR3 sequence is CSVAGGGTYEQYF. The CDR3 DNA reads as TGCAGCGTTGCTGGGGGGGGCACCTACGAGCAGTACTTC. This chain joins TRBV29-1 and TRBJ2-7; possible D gene TRBD2, 7 bases. CDR3 length: 13 residues. V was trimmed by 4 bases and J by 2 bases, leaving 12 bases between them. Germline values: CDR1 SQVTM, CDR2 ANQGSEA.

V gene TRBV7-2 combines with J gene TRBJ2-3, with 7 nucleotides matching TRBD1. Germline assignment: CDR1 SGHTA and CDR2 FQGNSA. The CDR3 covers 16 residues. The J segment lost 2 bases and the V segment lost 6 bases, leaving 11 bases of the junction unmatched. The CDR3 protein is CASRPTGYTHTDTQYF. The CDR3 DNA sequence: TGTGCCAGCAGACCGACAGGGTACACACACACAGATACGCAGTATTTT. Variable domain in full (rest from reference TRBV7-2 and TRBJ2-3): GAGVSQSPSNKVTEKGKDVELRCDPISGHTALYWYRQSLGQGLEFLIYFQGNSAPDKSGLPSDRFSAERTGGSVSTLTIQRTQQEDSAVYLCASRPTGYTHTDTQYFGPGTRLTVL.

This chain connects TRBV7-2 to TRBJ1-3, with D possibly matching TRBD1 (6 bases). The CDR3 consists of 16 residues. Germline values: CDR1 SGHTA, CDR2 FQGNSA. With 5 bases removed from V and 1 base from J, the gap between germline ends came to 15 bases. CDR3 protein: CASSPAPTGSGNTIYF. The CDR3 nucleotides read TGTGCCAGCAGCCCCGCCCCGACAGGATCTGGAAACACCATATATTTT.

The V and J genes are TRBV9 and TRBJ2-7; D is undetermined. The CDR3 has 11 residues. V was shortened by 0 bases and J by 5 bases, with 3 bases between the two germline ends. Germline CDR1 is SGDLS and CDR2 is YYNGEE. DNA for the CDR3: TGTGCCAGCAGCGTAGGGCACGAGCAGTACTTC. It encodes CASSVGHEQYF.